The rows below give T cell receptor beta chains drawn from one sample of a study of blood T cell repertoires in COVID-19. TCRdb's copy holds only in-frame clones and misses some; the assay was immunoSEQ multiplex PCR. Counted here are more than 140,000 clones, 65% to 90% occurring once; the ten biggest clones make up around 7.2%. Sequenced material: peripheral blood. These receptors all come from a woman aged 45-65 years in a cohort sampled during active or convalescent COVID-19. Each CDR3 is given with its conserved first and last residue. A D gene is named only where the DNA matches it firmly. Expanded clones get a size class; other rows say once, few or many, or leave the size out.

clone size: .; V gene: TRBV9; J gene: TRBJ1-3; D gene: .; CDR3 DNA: TGTGCCAGCAGCGGTATGCCAGGGTTTGGAAACACCATATATTTT; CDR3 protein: CASSGMPGFGNTIYF
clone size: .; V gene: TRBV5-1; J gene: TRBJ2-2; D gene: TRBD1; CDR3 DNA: TGCGCCAGCAGCGGGACAGGGGGCGCCTCAATGGGCAGGGAGCTGTTTTTT; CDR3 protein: CASSGTGGASMGRELFF
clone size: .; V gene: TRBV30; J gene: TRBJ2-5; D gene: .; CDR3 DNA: TGTGCCTGGAGTCGCCAGGTCGAAGAGACCCAGTACTTC; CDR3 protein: CAWSRQVEETQYF
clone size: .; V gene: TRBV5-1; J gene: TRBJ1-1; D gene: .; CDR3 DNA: TGCGCCAGCAGCTTGGTCCGATCGGACACTGAAGCTTTCTTT; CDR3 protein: CASSLVRSDTEAFF
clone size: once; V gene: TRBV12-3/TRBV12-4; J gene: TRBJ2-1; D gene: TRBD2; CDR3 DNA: TGTGCCAGCAGTCCCGAGCGGGGGGCTCAGTTCTTC; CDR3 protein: CASSPERGAQFF
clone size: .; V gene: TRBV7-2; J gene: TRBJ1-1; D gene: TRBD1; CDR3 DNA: TGTGCCAGCCTCAGACAGGGGGGAGAAGCTTTCTTT; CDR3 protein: CASLRQGGEAFF
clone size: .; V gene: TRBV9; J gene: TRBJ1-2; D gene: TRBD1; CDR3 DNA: TGTGCCAGCAGCGTTGGGGACAAGCGACAGGGTGGAGGCTACACCTTC; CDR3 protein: CASSVGDKRQGGGYTF
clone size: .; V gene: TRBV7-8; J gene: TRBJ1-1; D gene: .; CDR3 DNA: TGTGCCAGCAGCTTTTCAGGGGACACTGAAGCTTTCTTT; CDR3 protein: CASSFSGDTEAFF
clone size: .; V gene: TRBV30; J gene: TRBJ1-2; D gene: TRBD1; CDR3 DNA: TGTGCCTGGAGGCCCAACGGACAGGAGTCTGGGGGCTACACCTTC; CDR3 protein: CAWRPNGQESGGYTF
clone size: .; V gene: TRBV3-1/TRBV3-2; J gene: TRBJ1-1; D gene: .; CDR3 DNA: TGTGCCAGCAGCCAAGATACGGGAGGTAGAGCTTTCTTT; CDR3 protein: CASSQDTGGRAFF
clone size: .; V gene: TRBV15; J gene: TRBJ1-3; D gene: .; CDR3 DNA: TGTGCCACCAGTACAGGGTCCTCTGGAAACACCATATATTTT; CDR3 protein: CATSTGSSGNTIYF
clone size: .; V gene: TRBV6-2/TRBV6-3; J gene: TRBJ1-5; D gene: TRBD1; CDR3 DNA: TGTGCCAGCAGTCCACAGGGGGACAATCAGCCCCAGCATTTT; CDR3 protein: CASSPQGDNQPQHF
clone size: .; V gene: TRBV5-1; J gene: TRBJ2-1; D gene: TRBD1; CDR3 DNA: TGCGCCAGCAGCTTTACAGGGGGCACCCACAATGAGCAGTTCTTC; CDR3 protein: CASSFTGGTHNEQFF
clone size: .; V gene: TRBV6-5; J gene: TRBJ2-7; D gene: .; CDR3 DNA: TGTGCCACCGGGACATTCGAGCAGTACTTC; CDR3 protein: CATGTFEQYF
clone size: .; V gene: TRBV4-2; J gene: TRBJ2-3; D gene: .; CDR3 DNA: TGTGCCAGCAGCCAAGGCGGGTCACTTCCTAGCACAGATACGCAGTATTTT; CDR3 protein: CASSQGGSLPSTDTQYF
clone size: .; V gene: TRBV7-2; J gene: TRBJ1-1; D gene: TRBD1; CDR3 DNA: TGTGCCAGCAGCTTAGGCCTGGGCAGGGGGAGTGCTGAAGCTTTCTTT; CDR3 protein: CASSLGLGRGSAEAFF
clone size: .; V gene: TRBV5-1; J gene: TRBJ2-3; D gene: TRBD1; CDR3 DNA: TGCGCCAGCAGCTCGGGACAGGGTGGGACAGATACGCAGTATTTT; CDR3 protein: CASSSGQGGTDTQYF
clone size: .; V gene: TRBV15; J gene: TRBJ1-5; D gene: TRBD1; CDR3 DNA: TGTGCCACCAGCAGAGGGGGGACAGGGAAGTTGGATCAGCCCCAGCATTTT; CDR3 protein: CATSRGGTGKLDQPQHF
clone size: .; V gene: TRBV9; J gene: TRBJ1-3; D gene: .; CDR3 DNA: TGTGCCAGCAGCGTAGTTCCAGGTGTATCTGGAAACACCATATATTTT; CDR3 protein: CASSVVPGVSGNTIYF
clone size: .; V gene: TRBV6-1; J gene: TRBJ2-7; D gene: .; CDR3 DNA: TGTGCCAGCAGTGAAGGAAGGACAGTCTCCTACGAGCAGTACTTC; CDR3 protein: CASSEGRTVSYEQYF
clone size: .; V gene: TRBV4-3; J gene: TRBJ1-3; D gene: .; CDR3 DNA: TGCGCCAGCAGCCAAGATCTCCCATGGAGGGGTGGAAACACCATATATTTT; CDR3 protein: CASSQDLPWRGGNTIYF
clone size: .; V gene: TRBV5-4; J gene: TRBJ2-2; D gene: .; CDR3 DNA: TGTGCCAGCAGCTTGAATATGGGCTGGAACACCGGGGAGCTGTTTTTT; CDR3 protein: CASSLNMGWNTGELFF
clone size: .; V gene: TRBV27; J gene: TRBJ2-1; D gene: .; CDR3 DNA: TGTGCCAGCAGCCTATCTGCGGTATCTACCAATAAGCAGTTCTTC; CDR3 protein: CASSLSAVSTNKQFF
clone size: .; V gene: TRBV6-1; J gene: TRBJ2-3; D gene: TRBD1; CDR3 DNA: TGTGCCAGCAGTGAAAGACAGGGAAGCACAGATACGCAGTATTTT; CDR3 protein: CASSERQGSTDTQYF
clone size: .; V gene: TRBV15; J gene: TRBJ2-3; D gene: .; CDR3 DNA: TGTGCCACCAGCAGAGGTCCGCACTCGTCCTCGTTCACAGATACGCAGTATTTT; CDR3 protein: CATSRGPHSSSFTDTQYF
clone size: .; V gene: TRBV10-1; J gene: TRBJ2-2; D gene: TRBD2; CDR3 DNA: TGCGCCAGCAGTGGCACACGGGGGGGCACCGGGGAGCTGTTTTTT; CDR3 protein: CASSGTRGGTGELFF
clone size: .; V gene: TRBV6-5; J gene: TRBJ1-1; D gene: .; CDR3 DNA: TGTGCCAGCAGTATAGGAGGATTCATGAACACTGAAGCTTTCTTT; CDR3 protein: CASSIGGFMNTEAFF
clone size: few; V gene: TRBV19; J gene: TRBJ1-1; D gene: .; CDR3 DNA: TGTGCCAGCGTGGCGCACAGGGCCGAAGCTTTCTTT; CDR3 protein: CASVAHRAEAFF
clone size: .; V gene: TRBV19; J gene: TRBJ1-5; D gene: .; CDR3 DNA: TGTGCCAGTAGTATCCCCGGGAAGCCCCAGCATTTT; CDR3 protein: CASSIPGKPQHF
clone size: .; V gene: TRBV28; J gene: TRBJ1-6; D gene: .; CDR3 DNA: TGTGCCAGCAGTTTTAATTACCGAGACCTCCACTTT; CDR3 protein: CASSFNYRDLHF
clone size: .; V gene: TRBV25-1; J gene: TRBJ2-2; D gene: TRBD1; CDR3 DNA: TGTGCCAGCAGTGGAGGACAGGGGGCGTGGGAGCTGTTTTTT; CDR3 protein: CASSGGQGAWELFF
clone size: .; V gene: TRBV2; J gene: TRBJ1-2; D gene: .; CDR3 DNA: TGTGCCAGCACTTCCTCGGTACAGAACAACTATGGCTACACCTTC; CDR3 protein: CASTSSVQNNYGYTF
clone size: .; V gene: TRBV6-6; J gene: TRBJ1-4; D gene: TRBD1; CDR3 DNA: TGTGCCAGCAAGGGGGGGACAGGTCGAGGAGAACTGTTTTTT; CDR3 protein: CASKGGTGRGELFF
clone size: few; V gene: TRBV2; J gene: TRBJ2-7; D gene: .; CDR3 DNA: TGTGCCTCCCAGACGGTCGGGGGCTACGAGCAGTACTTC; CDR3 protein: CASQTVGGYEQYF
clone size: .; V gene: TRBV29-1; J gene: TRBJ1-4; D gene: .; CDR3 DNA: TGCAGCGCCGCCACAGGGATGGCTAATGAAAAACTGTTTTTT; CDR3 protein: CSAATGMANEKLFF
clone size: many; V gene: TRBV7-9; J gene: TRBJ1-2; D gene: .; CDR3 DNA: TGTGCCAGCAGCTCCCATGCCGGGACATCGGAAGGCTACACCTTC; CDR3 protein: CASSSHAGTSEGYTF
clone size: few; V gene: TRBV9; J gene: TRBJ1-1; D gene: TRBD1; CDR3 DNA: TGTGCCAGCAGCGCCGGGACAGGGCTAATGAACACTGAAGCTTTCTTT; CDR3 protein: CASSAGTGLMNTEAFF
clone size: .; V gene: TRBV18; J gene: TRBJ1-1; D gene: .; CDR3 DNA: TGTGCCACCAAAACCGGGAATACTGAAGCTTTCTTT; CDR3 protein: CATKTGNTEAFF
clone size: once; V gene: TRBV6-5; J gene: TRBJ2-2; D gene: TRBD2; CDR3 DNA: TGTGCCAGCAGTTCTAGCGGTTTGAACACCGGGGAGCTGTTTTTT; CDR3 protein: CASSSSGLNTGELFF
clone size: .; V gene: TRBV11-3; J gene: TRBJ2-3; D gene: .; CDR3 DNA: TGTGCCAGCAGCTTGGGGGGAAGCACAGATACGCAGTATTTT; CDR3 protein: CASSLGGSTDTQYF
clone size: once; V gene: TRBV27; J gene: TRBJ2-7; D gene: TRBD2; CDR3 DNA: TGTGCCAGCAGATGGAGCGGGGGGGCCTACGAGCAGTACTTC; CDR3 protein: CASRWSGGAYEQYF
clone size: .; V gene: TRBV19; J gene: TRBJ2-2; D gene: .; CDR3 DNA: TGTGCCAGTAGTATTTGGGGCGATAACACCGGGGAGCTGTTTTTT; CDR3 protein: CASSIWGDNTGELFF
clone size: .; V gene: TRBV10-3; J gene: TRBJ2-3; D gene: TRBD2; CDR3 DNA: TGTGCCATCAGTTTTAGCGGGGGCATGAGCGATACGCAGTATTTT; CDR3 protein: CAISFSGGMSDTQYF
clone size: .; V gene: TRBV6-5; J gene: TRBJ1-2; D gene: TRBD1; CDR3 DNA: TGTGCCAGTGATGAAAACTGGACAGGGAACTATGGCTACACCTTC; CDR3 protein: CASDENWTGNYGYTF
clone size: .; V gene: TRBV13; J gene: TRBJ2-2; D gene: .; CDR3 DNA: TGTGCCAGCAGCAACCGACGGCAGTCCCGGGGCACCGGGGAGCTGTTTTTT; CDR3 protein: CASSNRRQSRGTGELFF
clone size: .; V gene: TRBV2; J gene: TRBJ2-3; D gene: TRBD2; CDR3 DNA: TGTGCCAGCCGGCCCGGGGGGGGCACAGATACGCAGTATTTT; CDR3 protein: CASRPGGGTDTQYF
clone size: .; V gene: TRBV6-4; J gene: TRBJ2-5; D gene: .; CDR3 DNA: TGTGCCAGTAGCAGGGAGGCAGGGGAGACCCAGTACTTC; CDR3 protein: CASSREAGETQYF
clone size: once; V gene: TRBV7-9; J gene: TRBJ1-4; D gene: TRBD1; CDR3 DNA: TGTGCCAGCAGCTTAGGACAGGGATGGACTAATGAAAAACTGTTTTTT; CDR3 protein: CASSLGQGWTNEKLFF
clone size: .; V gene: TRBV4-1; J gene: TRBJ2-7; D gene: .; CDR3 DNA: TGCGCCAGCAGCCAAGATCTAGACTCCCTTATCTACGAGCAGTACTTC; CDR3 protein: CASSQDLDSLIYEQYF
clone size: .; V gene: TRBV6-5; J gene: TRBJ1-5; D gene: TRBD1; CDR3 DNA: TGTGCCAGCAGCTCGGGACAGGGTGATCAGCCCCAGCATTTT; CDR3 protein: CASSSGQGDQPQHF
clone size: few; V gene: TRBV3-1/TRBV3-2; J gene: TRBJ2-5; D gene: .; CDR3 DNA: TGTGCCAGCAGCCATCCCGTAATGGTTTCGCGGCAAGAGACCCAGTACTTC; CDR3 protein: CASSHPVMVSRQETQYF